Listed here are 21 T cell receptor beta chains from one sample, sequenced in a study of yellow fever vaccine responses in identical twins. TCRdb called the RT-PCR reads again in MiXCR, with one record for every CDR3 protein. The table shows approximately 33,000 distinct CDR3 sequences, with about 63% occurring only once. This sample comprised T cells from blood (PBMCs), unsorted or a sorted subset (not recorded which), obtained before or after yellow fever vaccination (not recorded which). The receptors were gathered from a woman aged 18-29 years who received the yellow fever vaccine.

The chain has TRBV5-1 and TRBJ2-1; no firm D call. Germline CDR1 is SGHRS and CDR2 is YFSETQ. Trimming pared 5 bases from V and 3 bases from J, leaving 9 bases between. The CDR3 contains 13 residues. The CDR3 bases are TGCGCCAGCAGGATAGACATCTACAATGAGCAGTTCTTC. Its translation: CASRIDIYNEQFF.

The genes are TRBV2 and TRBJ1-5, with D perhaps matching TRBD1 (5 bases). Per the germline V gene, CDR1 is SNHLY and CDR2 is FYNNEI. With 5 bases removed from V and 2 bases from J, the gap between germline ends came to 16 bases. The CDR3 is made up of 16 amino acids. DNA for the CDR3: TGTGCCAGCAGTATAACATCCGGGACGGGCAATCAGCCCCAGCATTTT. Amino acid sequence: CASSITSGTGNQPQHF. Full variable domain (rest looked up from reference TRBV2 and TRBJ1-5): EPEVTQTPSHQVTQMGQEVILRCVPISNHLYFYWYRQILGQKVEFLVSFYNNEISEKSEIFDDQFSVERPDGSNFTLKIRSTKLEDSAMYFCASSITSGTGNQPQHFGDGTRLSIL.

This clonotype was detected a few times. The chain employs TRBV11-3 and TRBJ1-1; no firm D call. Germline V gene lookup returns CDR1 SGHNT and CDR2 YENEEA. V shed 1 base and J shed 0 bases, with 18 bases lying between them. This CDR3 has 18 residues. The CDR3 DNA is TGTGCCAGCAGCTTAGGACACTCCCAGAGGTTTGTGAACACTGAAGCTTTCTTT. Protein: CASSLGHSQRFVNTEAFF.

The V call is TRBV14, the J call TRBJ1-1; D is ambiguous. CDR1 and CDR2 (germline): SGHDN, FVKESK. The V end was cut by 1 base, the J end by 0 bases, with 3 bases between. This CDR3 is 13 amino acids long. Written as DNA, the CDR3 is TGTGCCAGCAGCCAAGGGGTGAACACTGAAGCTTTCTTT. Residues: CASSQGVNTEAFF.

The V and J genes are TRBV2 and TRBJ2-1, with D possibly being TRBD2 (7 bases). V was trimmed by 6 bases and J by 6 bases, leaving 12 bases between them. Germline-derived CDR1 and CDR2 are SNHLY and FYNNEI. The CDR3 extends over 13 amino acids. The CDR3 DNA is TGTGCCAGCAGGGGGGGGGGCCGCAATGAGCAGTTCTTC. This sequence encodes CASRGGGRNEQFF.

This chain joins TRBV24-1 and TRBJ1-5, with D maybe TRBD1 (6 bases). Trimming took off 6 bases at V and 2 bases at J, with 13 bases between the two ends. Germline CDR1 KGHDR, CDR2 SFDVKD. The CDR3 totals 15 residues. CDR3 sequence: CATSRGGLRNQPQHF. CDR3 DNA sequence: TGTGCCACCAGTAGGGGGGGATTGCGCAATCAGCCCCAGCATTTT.

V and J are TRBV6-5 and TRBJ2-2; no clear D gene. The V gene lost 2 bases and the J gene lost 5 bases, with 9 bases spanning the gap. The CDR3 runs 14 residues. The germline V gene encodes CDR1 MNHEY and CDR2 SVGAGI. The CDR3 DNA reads TGTGCCAGCAGTTACGCGAGTCCTACCGGGGAGCTGTTTTTT. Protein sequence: CASSYASPTGELFF.

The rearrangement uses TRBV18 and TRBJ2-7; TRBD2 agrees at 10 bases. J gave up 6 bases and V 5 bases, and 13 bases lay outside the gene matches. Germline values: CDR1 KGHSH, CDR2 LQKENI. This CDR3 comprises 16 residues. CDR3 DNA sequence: TGTGCCAGCTCATTAACTCTAGCGGGAGTATATGGCGAGCAGTACTTC. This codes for CASSLTLAGVYGEQYF. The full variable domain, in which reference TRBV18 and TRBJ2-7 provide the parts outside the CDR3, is NAGVMQNPRHLVRRRGQEARLRCSPMKGHSHVYWYRQLPEEGLKFMVYLQKENIIDESGMPKERFSAEFPKEGPSILRIQQVVRGDSAAYFCASSLTLAGVYGEQYFGPGTRLTVT.

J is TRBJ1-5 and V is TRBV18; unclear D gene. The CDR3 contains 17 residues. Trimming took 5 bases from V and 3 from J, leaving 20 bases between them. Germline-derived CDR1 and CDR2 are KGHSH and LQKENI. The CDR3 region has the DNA TGTGCCAGCTCAGCCTATAACGACCGGCCACCCAATCAGCCCCAGCATTTT. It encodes CASSAYNDRPPNQPQHF.

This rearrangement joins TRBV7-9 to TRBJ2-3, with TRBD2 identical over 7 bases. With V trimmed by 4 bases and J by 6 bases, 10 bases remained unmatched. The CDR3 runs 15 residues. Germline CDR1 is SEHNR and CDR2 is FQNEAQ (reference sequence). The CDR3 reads CASSYTGLSGDTQYF. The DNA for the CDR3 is TGTGCCAGCAGCTATACGGGACTAAGCGGGGATACGCAGTATTTT.

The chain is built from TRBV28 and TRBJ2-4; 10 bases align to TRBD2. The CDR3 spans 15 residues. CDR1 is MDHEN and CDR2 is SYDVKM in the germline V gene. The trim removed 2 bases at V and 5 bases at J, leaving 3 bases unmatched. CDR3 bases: TGTGCCAGCAGTTTAGCCCTAGCGGGAGAAAACATTCAGTACTTC. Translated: CASSLALAGENIQYF.

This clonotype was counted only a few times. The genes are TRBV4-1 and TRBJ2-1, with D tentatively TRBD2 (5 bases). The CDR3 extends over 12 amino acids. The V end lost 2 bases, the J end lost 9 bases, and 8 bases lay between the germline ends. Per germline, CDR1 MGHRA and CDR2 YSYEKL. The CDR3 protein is CASSQSRGEQFF. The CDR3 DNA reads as TGCGCCAGCAGCCAATCTCGGGGTGAGCAGTTCTTC.

The CDR3 DNA reads TGTGCCAGCAGTTTGGATCCCGGCAACTATGGCTACACCTTC. It is translated as CASSLDPGNYGYTF. The V and J genes are TRBV12-3 or TRBV12-4 and TRBJ1-2; no reliable D call. The CDR3 has 14 residues. Trimming cost V 3 bases and J 2 bases, with 10 bases left between them.

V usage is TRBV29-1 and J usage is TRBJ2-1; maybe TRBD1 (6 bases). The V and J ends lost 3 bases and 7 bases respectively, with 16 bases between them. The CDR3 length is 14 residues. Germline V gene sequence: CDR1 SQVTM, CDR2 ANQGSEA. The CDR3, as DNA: TGCAGCGTTGACCCAGGGGCCCTCTGGAATGAGCAGTTCTTC. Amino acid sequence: CSVDPGALWNEQFF.

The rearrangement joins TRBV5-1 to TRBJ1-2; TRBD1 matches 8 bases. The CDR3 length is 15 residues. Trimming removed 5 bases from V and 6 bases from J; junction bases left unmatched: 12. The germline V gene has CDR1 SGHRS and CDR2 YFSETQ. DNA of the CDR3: TGCGCCAGCAGATATACTCTGGACAGGGAGGATGGCTACACCTTC. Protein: CASRYTLDREDGYTF.

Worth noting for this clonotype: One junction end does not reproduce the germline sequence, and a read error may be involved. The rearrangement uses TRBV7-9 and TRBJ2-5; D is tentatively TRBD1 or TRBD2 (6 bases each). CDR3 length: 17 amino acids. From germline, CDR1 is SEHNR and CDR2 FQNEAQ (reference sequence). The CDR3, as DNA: TGTGCCAGCAGATTAGAGAGGCTGGAGGGACAACAAGAGACCCAGTACTTC. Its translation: CASRLERLEGQQETQYF.

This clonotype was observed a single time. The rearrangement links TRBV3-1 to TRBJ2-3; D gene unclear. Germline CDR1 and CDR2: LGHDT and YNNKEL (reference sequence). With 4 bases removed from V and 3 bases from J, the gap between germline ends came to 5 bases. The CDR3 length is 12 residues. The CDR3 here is CASSLHTDTQYF. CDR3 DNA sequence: TGTGCCAGCAGCCTCCATACAGATACGCAGTATTTT.

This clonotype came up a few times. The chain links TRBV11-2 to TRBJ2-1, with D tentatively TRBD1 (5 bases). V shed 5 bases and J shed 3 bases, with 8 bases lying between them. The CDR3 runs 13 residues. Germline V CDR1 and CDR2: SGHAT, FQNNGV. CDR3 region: CASSPTVYNEQFF. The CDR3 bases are TGTGCCAGCAGCCCGACAGTCTACAATGAGCAGTTCTTC.

The CDR3: CASSLLSGVGNEQFF. CDR3 bases: TGTGCCAGCAGCTTACTGAGCGGTGTGGGGAATGAGCAGTTCTTC. The chain joins TRBV11-2 to TRBJ2-1; weak D call: TRBD2 (5 bases). Germline-derived CDR1 and CDR2 are SGHAT and FQNNGV. Trimming took 2 bases from V and 7 from J, leaving 15 bases between them. The CDR3 length is 15 residues.

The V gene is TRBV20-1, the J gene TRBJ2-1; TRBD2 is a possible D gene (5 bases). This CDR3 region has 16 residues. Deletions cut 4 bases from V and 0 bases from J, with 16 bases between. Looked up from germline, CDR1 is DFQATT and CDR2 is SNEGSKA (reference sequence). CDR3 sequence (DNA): TGCAGTGCTACTCCGCTGGTTCGGGACTCCTACAATGAGCAGTTCTTC. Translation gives CSATPLVRDSYNEQFF.

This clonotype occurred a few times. CDR3 sequence: CASSSVALNTEAFF. CDR3 bases: TGCGCCAGCAGCTCGGTGGCACTGAACACTGAAGCTTTCTTT. The rearrangement joins TRBV5-1 to TRBJ1-1; D not certain. V lost 3 bases and J 0 bases, leaving 9 bases between the germline ends. This CDR3 is built from 14 residues. Germline lookup yields CDR1 SGHRS and CDR2 YFSETQ. Filled out from reference TRBV5-1 and TRBJ1-1, the complete variable domain reads KAGVTQTPRYLIKTRGQQVTLSCSPISGHRSVSWYQQTPGQGLQFLFEYFSETQRNKGNFPGRFSGRQFSNSRSEMNVSTLELGDSALYLCASSSVALNTEAFFGQGTRLTVV.